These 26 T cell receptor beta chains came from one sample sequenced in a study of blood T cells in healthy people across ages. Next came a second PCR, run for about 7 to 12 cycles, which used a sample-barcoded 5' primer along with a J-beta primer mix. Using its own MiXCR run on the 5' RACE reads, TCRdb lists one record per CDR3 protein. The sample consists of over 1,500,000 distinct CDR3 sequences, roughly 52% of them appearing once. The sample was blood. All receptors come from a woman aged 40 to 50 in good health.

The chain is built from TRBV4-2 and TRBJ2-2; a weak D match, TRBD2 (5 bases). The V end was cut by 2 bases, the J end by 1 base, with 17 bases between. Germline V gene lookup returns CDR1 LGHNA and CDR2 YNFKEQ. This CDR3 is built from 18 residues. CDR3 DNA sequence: TGTGCCAGCAGCCAACCCTCAGAGGGTCTGGTGAACACCGGGGAGCTGTTTTTT. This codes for CASSQPSEGLVNTGELFF.

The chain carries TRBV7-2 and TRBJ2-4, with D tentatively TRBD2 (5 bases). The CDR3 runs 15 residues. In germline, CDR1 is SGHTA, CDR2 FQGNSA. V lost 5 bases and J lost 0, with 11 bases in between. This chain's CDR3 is CASSKPGIAKNIQYF. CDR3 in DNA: TGTGCCAGCAGCAAGCCCGGGATAGCCAAAAACATTCAGTACTTC. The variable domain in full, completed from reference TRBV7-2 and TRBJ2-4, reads GAGVSQSPSNKVTEKGKDVELRCDPISGHTALYWYRQSLGQGLEFLIYFQGNSAPDKSGLPSDRFSAERTGGSVSTLTIQRTQQEDSAVYLCASSKPGIAKNIQYFGAGTRLSVL.

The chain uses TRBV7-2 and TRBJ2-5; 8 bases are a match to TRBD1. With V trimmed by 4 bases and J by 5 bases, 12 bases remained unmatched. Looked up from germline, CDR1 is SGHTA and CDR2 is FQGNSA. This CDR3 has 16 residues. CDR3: CASSWTGLRSRETQYF. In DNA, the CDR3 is TGTGCCAGCAGCTGGACAGGGCTCCGGAGTAGGGAGACCCAGTACTTC.

This CDR3 reads CASSSDSQLGYGYTF. CDR3 coding DNA: TGTGCCAGCAGTTCTGACAGCCAACTAGGGTATGGCTACACCTTC. This chain uses TRBV6-5 with TRBJ1-2; the D gene is possibly TRBD1 (5 bases). Germline CDR1 is MNHEY and CDR2 is SVGAGI. CDR3 length: 15 amino acids. V gave up 4 bases and J gave up 5 bases, with 17 bases separating them.

The CDR3 bases are TGCAGTGCCAATCTACAGCGGGTAGATACGCAGTATTTT. Protein sequence: CSANLQRVDTQYF. The genes are TRBV20-1 and TRBJ2-3; weak D call: TRBD2 (6 bases). This CDR3 is built from 13 residues. CDR1 and CDR2 from the germline V gene are DFQATT and SNEGSKA (reference sequence). The V and J ends lost 6 bases and 5 bases respectively, with 15 bases between them.

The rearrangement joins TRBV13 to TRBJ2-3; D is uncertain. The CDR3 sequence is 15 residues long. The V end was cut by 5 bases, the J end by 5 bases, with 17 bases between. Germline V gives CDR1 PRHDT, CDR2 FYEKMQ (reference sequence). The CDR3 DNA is TGTGCCAGCAGCGGGTTGGGTGGTAGACGAGATACGCAGTATTTT. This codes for CASSGLGGRRDTQYF.

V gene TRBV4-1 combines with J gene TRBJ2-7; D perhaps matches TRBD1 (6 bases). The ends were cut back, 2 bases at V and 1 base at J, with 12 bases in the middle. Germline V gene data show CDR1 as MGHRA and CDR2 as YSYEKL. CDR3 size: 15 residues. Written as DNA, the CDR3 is TGCGCCAGCAGCCAAACACAGGGAAGGTCCTACGAGCAGTACTTC. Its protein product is CASSQTQGRSYEQYF.

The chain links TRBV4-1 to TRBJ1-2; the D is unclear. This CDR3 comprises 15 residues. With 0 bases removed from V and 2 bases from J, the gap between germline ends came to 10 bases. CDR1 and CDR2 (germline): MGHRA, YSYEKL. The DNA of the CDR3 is TGCGCCAGCAGCCAAGACGTGCCCGACAACTATGGCTACACCTTC. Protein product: CASSQDVPDNYGYTF.

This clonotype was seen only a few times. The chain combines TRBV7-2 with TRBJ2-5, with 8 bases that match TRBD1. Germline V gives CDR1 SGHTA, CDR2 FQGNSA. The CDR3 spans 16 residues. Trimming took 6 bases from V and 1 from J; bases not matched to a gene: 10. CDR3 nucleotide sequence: TGTGCCAGCAGAGGCCGCAGGGGGCGACGCCAAGAGACCCAGTACTTC. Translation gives CASRGRRGRRQETQYF. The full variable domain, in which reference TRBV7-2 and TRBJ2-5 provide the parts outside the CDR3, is GAGVSQSPSNKVTEKGKDVELRCDPISGHTALYWYRQSLGQGLEFLIYFQGNSAPDKSGLPSDRFSAERTGGSVSTLTIQRTQQEDSAVYLCASRGRRGRRQETQYFGPGTRLLVL.

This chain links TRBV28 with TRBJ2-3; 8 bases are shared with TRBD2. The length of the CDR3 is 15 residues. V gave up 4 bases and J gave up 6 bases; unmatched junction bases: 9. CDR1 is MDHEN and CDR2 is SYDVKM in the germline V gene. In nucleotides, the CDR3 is TGTGCCAGCAGTTATTCTAGCGGGCAGGGGGATACGCAGTATTTT. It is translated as CASSYSSGQGDTQYF.

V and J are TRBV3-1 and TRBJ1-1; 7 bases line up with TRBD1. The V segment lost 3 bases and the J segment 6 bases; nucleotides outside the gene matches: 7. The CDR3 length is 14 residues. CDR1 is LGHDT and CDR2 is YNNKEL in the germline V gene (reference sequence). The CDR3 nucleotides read TGTGCCAGCAGCCATTCAGGGGGAGGAGCTGAAGCTTTCTTT. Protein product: CASSHSGGGAEAFF. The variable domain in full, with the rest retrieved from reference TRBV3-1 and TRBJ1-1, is DTAVSQTPKYLVTQMGNDKSIKCEQNLGHDTMYWYKQDSKKFLKIMFSYNNKELIINETVPNRFSPKSPDKAHLNLHINSLELGDSAVYFCASSHSGGGAEAFFGQGTRLTVV.

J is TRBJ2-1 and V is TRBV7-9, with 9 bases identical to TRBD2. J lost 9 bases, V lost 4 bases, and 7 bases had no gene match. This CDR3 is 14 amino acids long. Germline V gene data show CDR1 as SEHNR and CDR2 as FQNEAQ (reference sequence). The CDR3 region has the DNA TGTGCCAGCAGCTCCCGAGCGGGGGGTAGTGAGCAGTTCTTC. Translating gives CASSSRAGGSEQFF.

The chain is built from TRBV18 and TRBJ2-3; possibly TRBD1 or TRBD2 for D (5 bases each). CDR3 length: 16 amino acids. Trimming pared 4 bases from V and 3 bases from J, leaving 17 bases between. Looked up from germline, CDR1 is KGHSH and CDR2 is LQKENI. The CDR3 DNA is TGTGCCAGCTCACTCTTGGCCGGGACCTTTACAGATACGCAGTATTTT. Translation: CASSLLAGTFTDTQYF. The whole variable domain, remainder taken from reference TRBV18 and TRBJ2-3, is NAGVMQNPRHLVRRRGQEARLRCSPMKGHSHVYWYRQLPEEGLKFMVYLQKENIIDESGMPKERFSAEFPKEGPSILRIQQVVRGDSAAYFCASSLLAGTFTDTQYFGPGTRLTVL.

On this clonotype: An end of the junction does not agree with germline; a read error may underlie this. CDR3 in amino acids: CASSYGLAGGRGKDMQYF. The CDR3 bases are TGTGCCAGCAGCTACGGACTAGCGGGGGGGCGAGGCAAAGATATGCAGTATTTT. The chain couples TRBV7-3 to TRBJ2-3, with 15 bases identical to TRBD2. CDR3 length: 18 residues. Per the germline V gene, CDR1 is SGHTA and CDR2 is FQGTGA.

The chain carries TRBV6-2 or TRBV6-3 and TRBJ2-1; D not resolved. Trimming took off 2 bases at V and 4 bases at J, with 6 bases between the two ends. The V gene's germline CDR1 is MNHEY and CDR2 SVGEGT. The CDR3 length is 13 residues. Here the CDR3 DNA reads TGTGCCAGCAGTTACACCGGTTACAATGAGCAGTTCTTC. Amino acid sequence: CASSYTGYNEQFF.

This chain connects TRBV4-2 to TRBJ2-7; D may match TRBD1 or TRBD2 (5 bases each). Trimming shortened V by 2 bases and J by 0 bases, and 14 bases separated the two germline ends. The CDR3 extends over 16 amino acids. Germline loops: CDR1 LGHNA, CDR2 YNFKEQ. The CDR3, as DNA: TGTGCCAGCAGCCAACCGGTGGCAGGGAGCTCCTACGAGCAGTACTTC. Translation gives CASSQPVAGSSYEQYF.

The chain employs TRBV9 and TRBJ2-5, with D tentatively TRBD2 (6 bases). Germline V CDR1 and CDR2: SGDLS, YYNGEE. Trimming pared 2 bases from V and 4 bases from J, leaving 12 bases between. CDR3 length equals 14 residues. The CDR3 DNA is TGTGCCAGCAGCGTGGAACTGGGAGGAGAGACCCAGTACTTC. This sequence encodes CASSVELGGETQYF.

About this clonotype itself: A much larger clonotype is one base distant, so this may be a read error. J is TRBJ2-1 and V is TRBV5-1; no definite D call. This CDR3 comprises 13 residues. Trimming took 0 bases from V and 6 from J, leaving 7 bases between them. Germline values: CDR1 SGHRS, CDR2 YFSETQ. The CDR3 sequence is CASSLARPNEQFF. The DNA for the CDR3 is TGCGCCAGCAGCTTGGCGAGGCCCAATGAGCAGTTCTTC.

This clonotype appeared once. The CDR3 DNA is TGCAGTGTTACAGGGTTTCGGGCTTTCTTT. This codes for CSVTGFRAFF. This sequence joins TRBV20-1 and TRBJ1-1, with a possible D match to TRBD1 (6 bases). V lost 7 bases to trimming and J lost 11 bases, with 14 bases between them. This CDR3 contains 10 residues. Germline CDR1 reads DFQATT; CDR2 reads SNEGSKA (reference sequence).

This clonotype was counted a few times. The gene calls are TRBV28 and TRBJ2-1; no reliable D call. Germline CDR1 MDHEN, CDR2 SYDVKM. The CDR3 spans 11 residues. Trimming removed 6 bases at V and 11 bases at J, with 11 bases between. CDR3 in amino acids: CASSPARQQFF. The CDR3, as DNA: TGTGCCAGCAGCCCCGCCCGGCAGCAGTTCTTC.

This chain's CDR3 is CASSSSWGPHNEQFF. CDR3 in DNA: TGTGCCAGCAGTTCTTCATGGGGGCCGCACAATGAGCAGTTCTTC. The chain links TRBV27 to TRBJ2-1, with D maybe TRBD1 (6 bases). V gave up 4 bases and J gave up 5 bases, with 15 bases separating them. CDR1 is MNHEY, CDR2 SMNVEV, per germline (reference sequence). The CDR3 length is 15 residues.

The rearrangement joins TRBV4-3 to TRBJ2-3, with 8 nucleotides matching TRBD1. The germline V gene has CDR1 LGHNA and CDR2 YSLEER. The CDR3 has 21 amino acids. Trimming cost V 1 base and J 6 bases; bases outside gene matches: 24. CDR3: CASSQGQGARDSGLKSDTQYF. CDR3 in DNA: TGCGCCAGCAGCCAAGGGCAGGGGGCGCGAGATAGCGGTCTGAAGTCGGATACGCAGTATTTT.

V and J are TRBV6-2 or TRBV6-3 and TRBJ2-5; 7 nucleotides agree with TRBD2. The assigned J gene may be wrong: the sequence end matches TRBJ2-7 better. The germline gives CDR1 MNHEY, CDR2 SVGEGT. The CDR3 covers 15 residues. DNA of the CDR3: TGTGCCAGCAGCCAAGGACTAGTGCGGATCTACGAGCAGTACTTC. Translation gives CASSQGLVRIYEQYF.

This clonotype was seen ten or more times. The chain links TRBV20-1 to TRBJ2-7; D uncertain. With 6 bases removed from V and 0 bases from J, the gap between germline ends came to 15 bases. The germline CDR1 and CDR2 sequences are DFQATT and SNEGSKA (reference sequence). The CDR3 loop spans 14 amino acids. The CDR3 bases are TGCAGTGCGCAATTCGGATCTACCTCCTACGAGCAGTACTTC. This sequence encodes CSAQFGSTSYEQYF.

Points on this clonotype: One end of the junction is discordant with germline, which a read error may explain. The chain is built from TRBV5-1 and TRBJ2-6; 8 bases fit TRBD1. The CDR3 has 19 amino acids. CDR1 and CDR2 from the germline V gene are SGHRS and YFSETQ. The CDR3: CVSRVSPGTGASGANVLTF. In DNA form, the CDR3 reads TGCGTCAGCAGGGTAAGCCCCGGGACAGGAGCCTCTGGGGCCAACGTCCTGACTTTC. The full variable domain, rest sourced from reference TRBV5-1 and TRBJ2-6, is KAGVTQTPRYLIKTRGQQVTLSCSPISGHRSVSWYQQTPGQGLQFLFEYFSETQRNKGNFPGRFSGRQFSNSRSEMNVSTLELGDSALYLCVSRVSPGTGASGANVLTFGAGSRLTVL.

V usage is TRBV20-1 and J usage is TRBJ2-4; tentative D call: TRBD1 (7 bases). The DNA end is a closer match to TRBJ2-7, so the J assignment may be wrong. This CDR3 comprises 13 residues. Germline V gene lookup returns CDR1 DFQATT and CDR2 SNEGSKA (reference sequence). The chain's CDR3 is CSAKQGTRYEQYF. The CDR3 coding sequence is TGCAGTGCTAAACAGGGGACTCGGTACGAGCAGTACTTC.